Listed below are T cell receptor beta chains from one sample, sequenced in a study of T-cell reconstitution after alpha-beta-depleted transplantation in children. TCRdb reprocessed the PCR reads via MiXCR and lists one record per CDR3 protein. The table lists about 340,000 distinct CDR3 sequences, about 14% of them singletons, with over 3.5% in the top ten. Specimen: PBMCs, collected from the stem cell graft. The receptors shown here come from a human donor who donated a stem cell graft to a child with Fanconi anemia. Both conserved end residues are part of each CDR3. The D gene is left open where the match is weak. Size tells how often a clone was seen (once, few, many) or the class of an expanded clone, and some rows leave it out.

D gene	V gene	J gene	clone size	CDR3 protein	CDR3 DNA
TRBD2	TRBV20-1	TRBJ2-3	many	CSARSLTSGGTDTQYF	TGCAGTGCTAGATCGCTGACTAGCGGGGGCACAGATACGCAGTATTTT
.	TRBV29-1	TRBJ2-5	.	CSVLGPGETQYF	TGCAGCGTTTTAGGGCCAGGAGAGACCCAGTACTTC
.	TRBV7-6	TRBJ2-3	many	CASSLEARDTQYF	TGTGCCAGCAGCTTAGAAGCCCGAGATACGCAGTATTTT
.	TRBV3-1	TRBJ1-6	few	CASSQVASYNSPLHF	TGTGCCAGCAGCCAAGTAGCCTCCTATAATTCACCCCTCCACTTT
TRBD2	TRBV12-3/TRBV12-4	TRBJ2-1	.	CASRNAGLAGVREQFF	TGTGCCAGCAGGAATGCCGGGTTAGCGGGGGTTCGTGAGCAGTTCTTC
.	TRBV27	TRBJ2-5	few	CASSRWAGSGETQYF	TGTGCCAGCAGTCGCTGGGCTGGGAGTGGAGAGACCCAGTACTTC
TRBD1	TRBV9	TRBJ1-1	many	CASSGQGGGTEAFF	TGTGCCAGCAGCGGGCAGGGGGGCGGCACTGAAGCTTTCTTT
TRBD1	TRBV27	TRBJ1-1	.	CANSLQGSLTEAFF	TGTGCCAACAGCCTACAGGGGTCCCTCACTGAAGCTTTCTTT
.	TRBV19	TRBJ1-1	few	CASKQGTAHTEAFF	TGTGCCAGTAAGCAGGGGACCGCGCACACTGAAGCTTTCTTT
.	TRBV5-1	TRBJ2-2	few	CASRSETGGTGELFF	TGCGCCAGCAGGTCGGAGACAGGCGGCACCGGGGAGCTGTTTTTT
.	TRBV7-9	TRBJ2-1	.	CASSLGSLNEQFF	TGTGCCAGCAGCTTGGGGTCTCTGAATGAGCAGTTCTTC